This is a list of T cell receptor beta chains from one sample in a study of shared clonotypes between healthy human individuals. Libraries were prepared by immunoSEQ multiplex PCR; TCRdb keeps only in-frame clonotypes and omits some of them. The table shows around 600,000 clones, with 97% occurring only once. Material: naive CD4+ T cells sorted from blood. These receptor sequences come from a woman younger than 45 in good health. Each CDR3 is given with its conserved first and last residue. D genes are given only for firm matches. Clone size is shown for a subset of rows, as once, few, many or a class of expanded clone.

V	size	D	J	CDR3	DNA
TRBV5-1	.	.	TRBJ1-1	CASSLRGDTEAFF	TGCGCCAGCAGCTTGCGGGGAGACACTGAAGCTTTCTTT
TRBV4-1	.	TRBD2	TRBJ2-2	CASSHPDSAGDPPGELFF	TGCGCCAGCAGCCATCCGGACTCGGCGGGAGACCCCCCGGGGGAGCTGTTTTTT
TRBV6-1	.	.	TRBJ2-1	CASSARRAQLARYNEQFF	TGTGCCAGCAGTGCCCGCCGGGCCCAACTCGCTAGATACAATGAGCAGTTCTTC
TRBV6-1	once	.	TRBJ2-7	CASSEDFSSYEQYF	TGTGCCAGCAGTGAAGATTTTAGCTCCTACGAGCAGTACTTC
TRBV5-3	.	.	TRBJ2-7	CARSLRGRGGSSYEQYF	TGTGCCAGAAGCCTGCGGGGCAGGGGGGGAAGCTCCTACGAGCAGTACTTC
TRBV28	.	TRBD1	TRBJ2-5	CASSLSGQGYQETQYF	TGTGCCAGCAGTTTATCGGGACAGGGGTACCAAGAGACCCAGTACTTC
TRBV28	once	.	TRBJ1-1	CASSLAGSNTEAFF	TGTGCCAGCAGTTTAGCAGGGTCGAACACTGAAGCTTTCTTT
TRBV9	once	TRBD2	TRBJ2-2	CASSRGLAGGSSTGELFF	TGTGCCAGCAGCAGGGGACTAGCGGGAGGGAGTAGCACCGGGGAGCTGTTTTTT
TRBV2	.	.	TRBJ1-5	CASKGVGNQPQHF	TGTGCCAGCAAGGGGGTGGGAAATCAGCCCCAGCATTTT
TRBV28	.	TRBD1	TRBJ2-7	CASSPAGTGSYEQYF	TGTGCCAGCAGTCCTGCCGGGACAGGGTCTTACGAGCAGTACTTC